By frequency, the clone carrying this T cell receptor (beta chain) registers medium-sized. The antigen is not known. This sample was included in a study of CD8 T cells in cerebrospinal fluid in Alzheimer's disease. This CDR3 contains 13 residues. Germline V gene data show CDR1 as SNHLY and CDR2 as FYNNEI. General study findings and limits: The authors cautioned that cerebrospinal fluid EBV-specific TCRs do not prove EBV causes Alzheimer's. Compared with controls, mild cognitive impairment or Alzheimer's disease patients showed higher maximum CSF clone percentages.

10X single-cell V(D)J and 5' gene-expression libraries profiled CSF cells. TCRdb re-called the 10x single-cell sequencing reads, yielding one record per CDR3 amino acid sequence without DNA. The sample data list roughly 1,600 distinct CDR3 sequences. Sequencing input: cerebrospinal fluid. The clonotype was recovered from a human donor in good health. The rearrangement links TRBV2 to TRBJ1-4; the TCRdb D gene call, TRBD1, has no DNA to confirm it. The CDR3: CASSWTGYEKLFF. The full variable domain, completed using reference TRBV2 and TRBJ1-4, is EPEVTQTPSHQVTQMGQEVILRCVPISNHLYFYWYRQILGQKVEFLVSFYNNEISEKSEIFDDQFSVERPDGSNFTLKIRSTKLEDSAMYFCASSWTGYEKLFFGSGTQLSVL.